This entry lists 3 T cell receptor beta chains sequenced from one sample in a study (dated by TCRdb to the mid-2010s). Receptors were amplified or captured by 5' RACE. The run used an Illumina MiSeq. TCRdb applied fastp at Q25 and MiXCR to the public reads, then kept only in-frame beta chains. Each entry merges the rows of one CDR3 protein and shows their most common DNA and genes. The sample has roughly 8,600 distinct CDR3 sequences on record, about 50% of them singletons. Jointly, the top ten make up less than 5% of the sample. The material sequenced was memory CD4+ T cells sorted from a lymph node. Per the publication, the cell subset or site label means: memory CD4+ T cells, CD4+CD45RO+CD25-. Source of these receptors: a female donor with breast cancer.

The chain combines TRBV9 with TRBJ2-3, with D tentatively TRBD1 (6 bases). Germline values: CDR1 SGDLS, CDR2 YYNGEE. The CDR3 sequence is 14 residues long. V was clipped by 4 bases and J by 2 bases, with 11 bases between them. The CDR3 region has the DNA TGTGCCAGCAGCCTGTGGGACACCACAGATACGCAGTATTTT. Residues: CASSLWDTTDTQYF.

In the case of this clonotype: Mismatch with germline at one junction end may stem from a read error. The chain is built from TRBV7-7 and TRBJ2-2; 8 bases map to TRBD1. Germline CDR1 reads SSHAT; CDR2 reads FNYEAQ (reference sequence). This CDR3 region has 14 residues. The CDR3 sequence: CASSARQGFGELFF. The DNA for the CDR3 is TGTGCTAGCAGCGCTCGACAGGGGTTCGGGGAGCTGTTTTTT.

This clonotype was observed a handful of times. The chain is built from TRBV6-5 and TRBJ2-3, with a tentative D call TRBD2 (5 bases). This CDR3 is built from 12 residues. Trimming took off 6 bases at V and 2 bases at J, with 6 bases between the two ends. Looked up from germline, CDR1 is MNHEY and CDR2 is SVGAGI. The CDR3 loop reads CASRDSTDTQYF. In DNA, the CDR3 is TGTGCCAGCAGGGACTCCACAGATACGCAGTATTTT.